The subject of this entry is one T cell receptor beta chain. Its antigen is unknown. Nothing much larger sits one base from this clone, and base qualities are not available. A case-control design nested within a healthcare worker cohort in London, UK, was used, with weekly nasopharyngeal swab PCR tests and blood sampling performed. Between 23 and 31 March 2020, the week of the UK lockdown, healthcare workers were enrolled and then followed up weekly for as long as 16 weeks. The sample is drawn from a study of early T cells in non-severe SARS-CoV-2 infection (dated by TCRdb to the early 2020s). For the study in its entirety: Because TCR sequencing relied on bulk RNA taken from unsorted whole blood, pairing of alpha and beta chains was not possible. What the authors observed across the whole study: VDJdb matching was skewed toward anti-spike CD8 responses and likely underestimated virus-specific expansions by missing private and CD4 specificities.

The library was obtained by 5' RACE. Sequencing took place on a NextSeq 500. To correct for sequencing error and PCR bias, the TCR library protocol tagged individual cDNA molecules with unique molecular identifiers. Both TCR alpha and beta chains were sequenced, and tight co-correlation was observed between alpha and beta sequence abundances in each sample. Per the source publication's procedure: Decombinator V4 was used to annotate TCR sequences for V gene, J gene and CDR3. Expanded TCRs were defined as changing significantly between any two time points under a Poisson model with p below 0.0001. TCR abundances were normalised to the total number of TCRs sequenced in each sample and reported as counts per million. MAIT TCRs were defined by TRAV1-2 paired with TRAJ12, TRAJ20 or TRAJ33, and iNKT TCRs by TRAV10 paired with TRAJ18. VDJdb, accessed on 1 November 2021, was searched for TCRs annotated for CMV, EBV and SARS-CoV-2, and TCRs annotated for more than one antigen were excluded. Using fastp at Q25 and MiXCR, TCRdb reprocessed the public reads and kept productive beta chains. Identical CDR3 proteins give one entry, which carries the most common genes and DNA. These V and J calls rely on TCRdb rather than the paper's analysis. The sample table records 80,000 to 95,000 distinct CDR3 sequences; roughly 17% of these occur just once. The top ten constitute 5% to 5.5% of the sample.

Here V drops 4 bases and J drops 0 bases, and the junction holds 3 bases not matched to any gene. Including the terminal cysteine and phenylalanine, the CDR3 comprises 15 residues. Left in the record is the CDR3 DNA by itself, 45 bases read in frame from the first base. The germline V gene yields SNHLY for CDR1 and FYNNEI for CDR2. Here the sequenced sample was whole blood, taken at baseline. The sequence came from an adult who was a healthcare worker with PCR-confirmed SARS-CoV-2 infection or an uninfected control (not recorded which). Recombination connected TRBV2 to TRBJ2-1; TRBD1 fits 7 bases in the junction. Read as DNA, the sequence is TGTGCCAGCAGTGTGGACAGGAGCTCCTACAATGAGCAGTTCTTC. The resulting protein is CASSVDRSSYNEQFF.